This TCR beta chain was identified in a study of Graves' ophthalmopathy and Graves' hyperthyroidism. Patients with other autoimmune diseases, uncontrolled infections, pregnancy or lactation were excluded. RNA transcripts served as template for amplifying TCR beta CDR3 sequences. Second-round multiplex PCR followed a first-round RT-PCR using HTBI primers. One entry per CDR3 protein results from TCRdb running MiXCR on the multiplex PCR reads. This repertoire shows about 590,000 distinct CDR3 sequences, 35% to 45% found once; its top ten account for about 4.2%. This clonotype has a handful of counts. This CDR3 has 16 residues. The trim removed 3 bases at V and 4 bases at J, leaving 8 bases unmatched. CDR1 ENHRY and CDR2 SYGVKD come from the germline V gene.

This chain joins TRBV10-3 and TRBJ1-2; TRBD1 matches 10 bases. The specimen sequenced was peripheral blood or thyroid tissue (not recorded which). This TCR derives from an adult man with Graves' hyperthyroidism. In nucleotides, the CDR3 is TGTGCCATCAGTGATGGGACAGGGGTTAGGGCCTATGGCTACACCTTC. Amino acid sequence: CAISDGTGVRAYGYTF.